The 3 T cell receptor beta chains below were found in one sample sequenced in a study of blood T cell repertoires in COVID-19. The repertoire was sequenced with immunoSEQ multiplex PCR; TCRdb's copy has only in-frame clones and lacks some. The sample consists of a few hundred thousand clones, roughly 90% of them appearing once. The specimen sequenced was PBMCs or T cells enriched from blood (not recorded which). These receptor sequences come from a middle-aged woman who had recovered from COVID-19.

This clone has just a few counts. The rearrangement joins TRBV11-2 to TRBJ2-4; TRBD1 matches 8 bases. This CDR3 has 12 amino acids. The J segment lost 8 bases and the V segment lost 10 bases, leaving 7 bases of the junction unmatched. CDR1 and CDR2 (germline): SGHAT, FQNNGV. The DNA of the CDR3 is TGTGCCACCTCGACAGGGGCGGACATTCAGTACTTC. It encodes CATSTGADIQYF.

The CDR3 sequence: CASSGHRDRDPEAFF. CDR3 in DNA: TGTGCCAGCAGCGGGCACCGGGACAGGGATCCTGAAGCTTTCTTT. This chain connects TRBV9 to TRBJ1-1, with 9 bases lining up with TRBD1. The CDR3 sequence is 15 residues long. Germline V lookup: CDR1 SGDLS, CDR2 YYNGEE. Trimming took 3 bases from V and 6 from J; bases not matched to a gene: 9.

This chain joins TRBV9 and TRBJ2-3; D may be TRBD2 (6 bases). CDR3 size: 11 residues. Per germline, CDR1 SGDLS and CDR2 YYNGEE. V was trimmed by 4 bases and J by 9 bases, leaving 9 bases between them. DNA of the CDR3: TGTGCCAGCAGCTCCCGGGGGACGCAGTATTTT. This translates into CASSSRGTQYF.